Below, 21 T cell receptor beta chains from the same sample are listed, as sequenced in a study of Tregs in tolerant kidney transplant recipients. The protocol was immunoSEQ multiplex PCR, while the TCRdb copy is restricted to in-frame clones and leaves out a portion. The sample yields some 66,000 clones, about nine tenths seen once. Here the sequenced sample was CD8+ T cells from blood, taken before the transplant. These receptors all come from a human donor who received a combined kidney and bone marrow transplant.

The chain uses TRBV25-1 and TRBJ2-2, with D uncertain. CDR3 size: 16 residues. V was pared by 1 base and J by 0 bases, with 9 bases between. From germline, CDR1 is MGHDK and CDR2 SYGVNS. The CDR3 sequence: CASSESGRSNTGELFF. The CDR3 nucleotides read TGTGCCAGCAGTGAATCCGGCAGGTCGAACACCGGGGAGCTGTTTTTT. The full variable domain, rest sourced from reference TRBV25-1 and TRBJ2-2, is EADIYQTPRYLVIGTGKKITLECSQTMGHDKMYWYQQDPGMELHLIHYSYGVNSTEKGDLSSESTVSRIRTEHFPLTLESARPSHTSQYLCASSESGRSNTGELFFGEGSRLTVL.

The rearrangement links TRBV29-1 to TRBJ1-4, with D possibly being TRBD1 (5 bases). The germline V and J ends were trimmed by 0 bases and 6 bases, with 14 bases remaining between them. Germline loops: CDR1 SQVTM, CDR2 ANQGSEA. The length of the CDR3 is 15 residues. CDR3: CSVEDWSGSDEKLFF. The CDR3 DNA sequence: TGCAGCGTTGAAGATTGGTCAGGGTCGGATGAAAAACTGTTTTTT. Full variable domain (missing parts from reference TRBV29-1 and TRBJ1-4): SAVISQKPSRDICQRGTSLTIQCQVDSQVTMMFWYRQQPGQSLTLIATANQGSEATYESGFVIDKFPISRPNLTFSTLTVSNMSPEDSSIYLCSVEDWSGSDEKLFFGSGTQLSVL.

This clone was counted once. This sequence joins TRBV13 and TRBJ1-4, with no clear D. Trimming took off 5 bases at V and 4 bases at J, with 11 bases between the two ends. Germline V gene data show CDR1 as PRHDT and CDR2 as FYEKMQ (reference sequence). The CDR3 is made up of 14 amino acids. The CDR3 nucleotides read TGTGCCAGCAGCCATCGGGGAAATAATGAAAAACTGTTTTTT. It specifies CASSHRGNNEKLFF. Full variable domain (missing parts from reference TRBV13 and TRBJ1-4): AAGVIQSPRHLIKEKRETATLKCYPIPRHDTVYWYQQGPGQDPQFLISFYEKMQSDKGSIPDRFSAQQFSDYHSELNMSSLELGDSALYFCASSHRGNNEKLFFGSGTQLSVL.

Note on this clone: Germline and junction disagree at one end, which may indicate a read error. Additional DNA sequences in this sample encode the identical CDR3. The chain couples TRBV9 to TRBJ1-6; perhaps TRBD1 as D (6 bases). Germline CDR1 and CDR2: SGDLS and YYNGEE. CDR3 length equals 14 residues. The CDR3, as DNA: TGTGCCAGCAGCGCGGGACATAGAAATTCCCCCCTCCACTTT. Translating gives CASSAGHRNSPLHF.

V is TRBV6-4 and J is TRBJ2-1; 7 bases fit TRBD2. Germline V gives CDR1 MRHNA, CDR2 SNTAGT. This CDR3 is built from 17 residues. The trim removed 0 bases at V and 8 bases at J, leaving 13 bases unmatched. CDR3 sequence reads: CASSDSWGEGPSHEQFF. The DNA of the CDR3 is TGTGCCAGCAGTGACTCATGGGGGGAGGGCCCGTCTCATGAGCAGTTCTTC.

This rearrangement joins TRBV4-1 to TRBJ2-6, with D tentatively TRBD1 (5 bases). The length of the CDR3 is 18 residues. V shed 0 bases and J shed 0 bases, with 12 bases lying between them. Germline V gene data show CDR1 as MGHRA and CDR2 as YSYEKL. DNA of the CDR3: TGCGCCAGCAGCCAAGATTGGGGCAGAGGCTCTGGGGCCAACGTCCTGACTTTC. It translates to CASSQDWGRGSGANVLTF.

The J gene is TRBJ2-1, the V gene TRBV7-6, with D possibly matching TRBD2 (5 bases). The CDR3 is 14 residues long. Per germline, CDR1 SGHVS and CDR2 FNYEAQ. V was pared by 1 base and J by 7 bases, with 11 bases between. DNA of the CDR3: TGTGCCAGCAGCTTAGGAGGGTTGTGGAATGAGCAGTTCTTC. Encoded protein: CASSLGGLWNEQFF.

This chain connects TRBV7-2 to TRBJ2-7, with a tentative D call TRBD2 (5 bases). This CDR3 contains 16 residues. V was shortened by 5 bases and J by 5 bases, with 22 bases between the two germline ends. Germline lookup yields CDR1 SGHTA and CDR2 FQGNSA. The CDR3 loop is CASSHPGSVPEDEQYF. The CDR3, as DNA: TGTGCCAGCAGCCATCCGGGGAGCGTTCCGGAGGACGAGCAGTACTTC.

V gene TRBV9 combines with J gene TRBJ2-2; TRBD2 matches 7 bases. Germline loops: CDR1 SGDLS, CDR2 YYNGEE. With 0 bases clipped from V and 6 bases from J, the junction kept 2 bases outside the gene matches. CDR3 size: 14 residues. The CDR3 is CASSVGGGAGELFF. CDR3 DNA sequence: TGTGCCAGCAGCGTAGGCGGGGGAGCCGGGGAGCTGTTTTTT. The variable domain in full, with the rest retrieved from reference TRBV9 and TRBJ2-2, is DSGVTQTPKHLITATGQRVTLRCSPRSGDLSVYWYQQSLDQGLQFLIQYYNGEERAKGNILERFSAQQFPDLHSELNLSSLELGDSALYFCASSVGGGAGELFFGEGSRLTVL.

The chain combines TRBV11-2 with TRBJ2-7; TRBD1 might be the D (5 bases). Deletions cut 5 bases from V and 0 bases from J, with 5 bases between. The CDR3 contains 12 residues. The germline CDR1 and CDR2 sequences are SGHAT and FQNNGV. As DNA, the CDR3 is TGTGCCAGCAGCGACAGCTCCTACGAGCAGTACTTC. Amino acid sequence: CASSDSSYEQYF. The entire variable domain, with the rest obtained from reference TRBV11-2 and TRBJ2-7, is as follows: EAGVAQSPRYKIIEKRQSVAFWCNPISGHATLYWYQQILGQGPKLLIQFQNNGVVDDSQLPKDRFSAERLKGVDSTLKIQPAKLEDSAVYLCASSDSSYEQYFGPGTRLTVT.

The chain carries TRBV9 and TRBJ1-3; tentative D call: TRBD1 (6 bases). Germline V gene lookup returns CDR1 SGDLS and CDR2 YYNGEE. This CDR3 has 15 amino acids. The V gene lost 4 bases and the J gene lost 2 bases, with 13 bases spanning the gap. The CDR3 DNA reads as TGTGCCAGCAGCCAGGGAGGGGGAACTGGAAACACCATATATTTT. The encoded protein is CASSQGGGTGNTIYF.

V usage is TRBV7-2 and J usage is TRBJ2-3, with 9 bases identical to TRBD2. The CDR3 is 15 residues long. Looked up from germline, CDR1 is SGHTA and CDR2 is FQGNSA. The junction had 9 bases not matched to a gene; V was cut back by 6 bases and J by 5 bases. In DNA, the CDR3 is TGTGCCAGCAGACCCGGGACTAGCACGTTAGATACGCAGTATTTT. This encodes CASRPGTSTLDTQYF.

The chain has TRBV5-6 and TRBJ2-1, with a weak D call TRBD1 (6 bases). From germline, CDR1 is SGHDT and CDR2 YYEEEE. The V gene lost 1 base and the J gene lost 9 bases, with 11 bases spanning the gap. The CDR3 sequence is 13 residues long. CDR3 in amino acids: CASSLRQVVEQFF. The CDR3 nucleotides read TGTGCCAGCAGCTTGAGACAGGTGGTTGAGCAGTTCTTC. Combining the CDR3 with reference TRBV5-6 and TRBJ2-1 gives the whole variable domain DAGVTQSPTHLIKTRGQQVTLRCSPKSGHDTVSWYQQALGQGPQFIFQYYEEEERQRGNFPDRFSGHQFPNYSSELNVNALLLGDSALYLCASSLRQVVEQFFGPGTRLTVL.

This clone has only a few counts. CDR3 in DNA: TGTGCCAGCAGCTTATGGCCTAGCGGGGGGGTTACCTACAATGAGCAGTTCTTC. Protein product: CASSLWPSGGVTYNEQFF. The V call is TRBV7-3, the J call TRBJ2-1, with TRBD2 matching over 12 bases. Trimming removed 2 bases from V and 2 bases from J; junction bases left unmatched: 7. The CDR3 loop spans 18 amino acids. Germline V gene data show CDR1 as SGHTA and CDR2 as FQGTGA.

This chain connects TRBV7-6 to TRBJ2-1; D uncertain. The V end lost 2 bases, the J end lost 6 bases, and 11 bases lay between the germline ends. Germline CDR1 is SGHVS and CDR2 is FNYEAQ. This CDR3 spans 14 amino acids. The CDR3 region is CASSLYGPSNEQFF. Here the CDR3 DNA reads TGTGCCAGCAGCTTATATGGGCCAAGCAATGAGCAGTTCTTC. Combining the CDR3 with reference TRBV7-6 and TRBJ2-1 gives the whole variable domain GAGVSQSPRYKVTKRGQDVALRCDPISGHVSLYWYRQALGQGPEFLTYFNYEAQQDKSGLPNDRFSAERPEGSISTLTIQRTEQRDSAMYRCASSLYGPSNEQFFGPGTRLTVL.

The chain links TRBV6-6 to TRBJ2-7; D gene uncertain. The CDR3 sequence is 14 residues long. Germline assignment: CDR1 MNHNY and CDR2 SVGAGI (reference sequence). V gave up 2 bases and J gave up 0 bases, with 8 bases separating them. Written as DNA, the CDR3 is TGTGCCAGCAGTTACAGCCCGATCTCCTACGAGCAGTACTTC. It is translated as CASSYSPISYEQYF.

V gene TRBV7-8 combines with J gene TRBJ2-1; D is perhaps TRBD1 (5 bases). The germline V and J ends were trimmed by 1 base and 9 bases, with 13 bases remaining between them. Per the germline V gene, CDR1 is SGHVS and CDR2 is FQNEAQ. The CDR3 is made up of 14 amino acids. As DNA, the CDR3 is TGTGCCAGCAGCTTAGGTACAGATGGGGCTGAGCAGTTCTTC. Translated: CASSLGTDGAEQFF.

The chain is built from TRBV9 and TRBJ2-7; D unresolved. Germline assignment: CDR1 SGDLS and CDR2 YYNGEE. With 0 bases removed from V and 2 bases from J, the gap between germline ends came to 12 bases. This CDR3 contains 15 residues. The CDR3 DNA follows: TGTGCCAGCAGCGTAGATGTGACACTGACCTACGAGCAGTACTTC. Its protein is CASSVDVTLTYEQYF.

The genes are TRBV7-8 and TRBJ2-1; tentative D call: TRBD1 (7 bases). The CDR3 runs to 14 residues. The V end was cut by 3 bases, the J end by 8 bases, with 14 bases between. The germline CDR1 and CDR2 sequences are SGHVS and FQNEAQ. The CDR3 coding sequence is TGTGCCAGCAGCTTGGGGCAGGGGGGCGATGAGCAGTTCTTC. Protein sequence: CASSLGQGGDEQFF.

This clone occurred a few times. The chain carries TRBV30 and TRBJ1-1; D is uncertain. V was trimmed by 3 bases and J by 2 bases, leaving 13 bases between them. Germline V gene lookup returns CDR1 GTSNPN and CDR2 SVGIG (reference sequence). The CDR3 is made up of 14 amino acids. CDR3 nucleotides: TGTGCCTGGAGATCCCCCCGGGGTAACACTGAAGCTTTCTTT. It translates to CAWRSPRGNTEAFF.

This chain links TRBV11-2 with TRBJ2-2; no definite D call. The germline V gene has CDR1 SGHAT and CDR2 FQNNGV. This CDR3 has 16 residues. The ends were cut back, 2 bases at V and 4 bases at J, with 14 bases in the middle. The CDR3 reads CASSLFMVSGTGELFF. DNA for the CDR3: TGTGCCAGCAGCTTATTTATGGTTTCGGGCACCGGGGAGCTGTTTTTT.